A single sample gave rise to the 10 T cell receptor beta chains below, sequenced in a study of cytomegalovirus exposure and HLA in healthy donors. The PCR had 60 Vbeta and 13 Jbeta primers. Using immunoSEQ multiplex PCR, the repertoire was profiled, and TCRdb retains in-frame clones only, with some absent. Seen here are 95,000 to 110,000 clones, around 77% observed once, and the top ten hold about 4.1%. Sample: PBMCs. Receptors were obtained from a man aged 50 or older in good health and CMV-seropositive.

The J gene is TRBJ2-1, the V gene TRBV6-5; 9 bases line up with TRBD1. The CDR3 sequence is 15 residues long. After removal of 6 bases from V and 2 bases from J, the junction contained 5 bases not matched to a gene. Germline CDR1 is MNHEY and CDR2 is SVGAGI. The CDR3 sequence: CASSYRGLTYNEQFF. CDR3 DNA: TGTGCCAGCAGCTACAGGGGGCTTACCTACAATGAGCAGTTCTTC.

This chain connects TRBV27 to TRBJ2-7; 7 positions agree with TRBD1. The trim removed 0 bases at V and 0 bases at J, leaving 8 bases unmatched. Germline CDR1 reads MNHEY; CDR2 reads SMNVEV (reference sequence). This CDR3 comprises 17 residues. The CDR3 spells CASSLSGTTGSSYEQYF. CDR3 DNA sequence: TGTGCCAGCAGTTTATCGGGGACGACAGGGAGCTCCTACGAGCAGTACTTC.

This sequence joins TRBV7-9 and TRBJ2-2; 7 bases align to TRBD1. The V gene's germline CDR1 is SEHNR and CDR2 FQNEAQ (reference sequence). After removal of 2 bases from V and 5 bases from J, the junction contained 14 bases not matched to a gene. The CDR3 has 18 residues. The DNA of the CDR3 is TGTGCCAGCAGCTTATTGAAGGGGGCAGGGGGACGAACCGGGGAGCTGTTTTTT. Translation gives CASSLLKGAGGRTGELFF.

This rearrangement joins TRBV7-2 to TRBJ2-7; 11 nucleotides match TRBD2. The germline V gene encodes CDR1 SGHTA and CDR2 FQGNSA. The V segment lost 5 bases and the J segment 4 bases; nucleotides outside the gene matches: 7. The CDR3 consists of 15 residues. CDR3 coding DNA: TGTGCCAGCAGCCTAGTGACTAGCGGGGCGTACGAGCAGTACTTC. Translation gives CASSLVTSGAYEQYF.

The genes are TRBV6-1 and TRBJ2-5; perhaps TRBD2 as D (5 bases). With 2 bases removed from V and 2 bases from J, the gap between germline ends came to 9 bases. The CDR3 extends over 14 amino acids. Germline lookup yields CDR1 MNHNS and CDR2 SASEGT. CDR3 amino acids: CASSEWPGQETQYF. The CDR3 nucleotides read TGTGCCAGCAGTGAATGGCCGGGGCAAGAGACCCAGTACTTC.

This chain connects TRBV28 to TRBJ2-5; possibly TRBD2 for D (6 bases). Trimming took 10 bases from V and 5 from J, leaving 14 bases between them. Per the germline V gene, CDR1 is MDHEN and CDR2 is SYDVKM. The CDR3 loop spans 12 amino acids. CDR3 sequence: CAISEGVETQYF. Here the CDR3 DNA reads TGTGCCATTTCGGAGGGTGTTGAGACCCAGTACTTC.

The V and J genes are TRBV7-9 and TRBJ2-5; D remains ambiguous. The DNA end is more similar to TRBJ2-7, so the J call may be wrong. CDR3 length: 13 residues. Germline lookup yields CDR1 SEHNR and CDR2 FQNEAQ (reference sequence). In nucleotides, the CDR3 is TGTGCCAGCAGCTTACTTGTGGGCGACGAGCAGTACTTC. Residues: CASSLLVGDEQYF.

The CDR3 loop reads CAGKQGAGYGYTF. The CDR3 bases are TGTGCCGGCAAACAGGGGGCAGGCTATGGCTACACCTTC. V is TRBV2 and J is TRBJ1-2, with 9 bases identical to TRBD1. This CDR3 has 13 amino acids. V was clipped by 11 bases and J by 4 bases; unmatched bases: 8. Germline values: CDR1 SNHLY, CDR2 FYNNEI.

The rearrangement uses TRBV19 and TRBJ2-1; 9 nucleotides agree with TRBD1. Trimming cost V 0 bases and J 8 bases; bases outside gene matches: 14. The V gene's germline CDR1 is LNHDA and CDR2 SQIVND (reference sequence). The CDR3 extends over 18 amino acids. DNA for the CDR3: TGTGCCAGTAGTATAGATCTATCAGGGACAGGGCTTACATATGAGCAGTTCTTC. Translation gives CASSIDLSGTGLTYEQFF.

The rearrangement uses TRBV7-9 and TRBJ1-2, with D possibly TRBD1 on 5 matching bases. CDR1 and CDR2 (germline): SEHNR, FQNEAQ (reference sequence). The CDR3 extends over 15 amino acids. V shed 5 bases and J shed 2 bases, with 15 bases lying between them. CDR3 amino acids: CASSPPGGMNYGYTF. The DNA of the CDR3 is TGTGCCAGCAGCCCCCCCGGGGGGATGAACTATGGCTACACCTTC.